This T cell receptor beta chain was documented in a study of tumour-infiltrating T cells in Burkitt lymphoma. Study at large: Overall and progression-free survival were predicted by productive clonality.

TCRdb's copy holds only in-frame clones and misses some; the assay was immunoSEQ multiplex PCR. This repertoire shows about 6,000 clones, approximately 15% found once; its top ten account for roughly an eighth. This clone was seen only a few times. Sequences were obtained from tumor tissue. This receptor was taken from a human donor with diffuse large B-cell lymphoma.

The CDR3 is CASSPSGSSYNEQFF. The CDR3 DNA sequence: TGTGCCAGCAGCCCGAGCGGGAGCTCCTACAATGAGCAGTTCTTC. The V and J genes are TRBV9 and TRBJ2-1, with 8 bases fitting TRBD2. Germline V gene lookup returns CDR1 SGDLS and CDR2 YYNGEE. The CDR3 extends over 15 amino acids. Trimming took 4 bases from V and 0 from J; bases not matched to a gene: 3.